This passage covers 6 T cell receptor beta chains from one sample sequenced in a study of persistence of HIV-infected CD4 T cells. The libraries were made with immunoSEQ version 4 in survey mode. TCRdb's copy holds only in-frame clones and misses some; the assay was immunoSEQ multiplex PCR. The repertoire holds more than 35,000 clones, with 90% to 95% as singletons. These TCRs' antigens remain unknown. Nonspecific anti-CD3/anti-CD28 bead stimulation represents the broad CD4+ T cell repertoire. Responding CD4+ T cells were sorted by upregulation of both CD40 ligand and CD69. The sample in question was CD4+ T cells sorted from PBMCs after approximately 19-hour stimulation, obtained from a patient who received antiretroviral therapy. These receptors originate from an adult man with HIV who was CMV-seropositive.

The chain is built from TRBV28 and TRBJ1-6, with unresolved D. There are 14 residues in the CDR3. Germline V gene data show CDR1 as MDHEN and CDR2 as SYDVKM. Between the trimmed V and J ends, which lost 7 bases and 2 bases, there was a span of 9 bases. The CDR3 DNA follows: TGTGCCAGCACCCCGGGTCCCTATAATTCACCCCTCCACTTT. It is translated as CASTPGPYNSPLHF.

The chain has TRBV7-6 and TRBJ1-2; TRBD1 matches at 8 bases. The CDR3 totals 15 residues. Per germline, CDR1 SGHVS and CDR2 FNYEAQ. J was trimmed by 7 bases and V by 5 bases; bases with no gene match: 12. The CDR3 loop reads CASSHRSTGVRGYTF. The DNA of the CDR3 is TGTGCCAGCAGCCACCGATCGACAGGGGTTCGTGGCTACACCTTC.

The V call is TRBV6-5, the J call TRBJ1-1; 7 bases match TRBD1. Germline CDR1 reads MNHEY; CDR2 reads SVGAGI. Trimming removed 7 bases from V and 0 bases from J; junction bases left unmatched: 2. The CDR3 length is 13 residues. CDR3 sequence (DNA): TGTGCCAGCACCGGGACAGTGAACACTGAAGCTTTCTTT. This gives the protein CASTGTVNTEAFF.

A single count supports this clone. The chain joins TRBV28 to TRBJ1-4; D is uncertain. The germline CDR1 and CDR2 sequences are MDHEN and SYDVKM. The V and J ends lost 2 bases and 5 bases respectively, with 6 bases between them. The CDR3 is 13 amino acids. CDR3 sequence: CASSLGQNEKLFF. As DNA, the CDR3 is TGTGCCAGCAGTTTAGGGCAGAATGAAAAACTGTTTTTT. The whole variable domain, remainder taken from reference TRBV28 and TRBJ1-4, is DVKVTQSSRYLVKRTGEKVFLECVQDMDHENMFWYRQDPGLGLRLIYFSYDVKMKEKGDIPEGYSVSREKKERFSLILESASTNQTSMYLCASSLGQNEKLFFGSGTQLSVL.

This chain joins TRBV3-1 (or the pseudogene TRBV3-2) and TRBJ2-7; D call uncertain. V lost 1 base, J lost 2 bases, and 9 bases lay in between. Per the germline V gene, CDR1 is LGHDT and CDR2 is YNNKEL (reference sequence). This CDR3 has 14 amino acids. CDR3 DNA: TGTGCCAGCAGCCAAGTCTCGGGCACCTACGAGCAGTACTTC. Translation: CASSQVSGTYEQYF.

This sequence joins TRBV5-1 and TRBJ1-4, with 9 positions matching TRBD1. CDR1 is SGHRS, CDR2 YFSETQ, per germline. This CDR3 comprises 15 residues. V was clipped by 0 bases and J by 5 bases; unmatched bases: 2. This CDR3 is CASSLGGTGNEKLFF. DNA for the CDR3: TGCGCCAGCAGCTTGGGGGGGACAGGGAATGAAAAACTGTTTTTT.